This TCR beta chain was sequenced during a study of blood T cell repertoires in COVID-19. About the study: The study drew acute and convalescent COVID-19 samples from the United States, Italy and Spain. T cells, B-cell-depleted T cells, or PBMCs provided the cDNA or gDNA that served as material.

Original processing notes: Reference gene primers were amplified, and this amplification served to estimate nucleated cell counts. Only in-frame clones appear in the TCRdb table, and some are missing; sequencing was by immunoSEQ multiplex PCR. Clone size and the V and J calls come from that table; the DNA yielded D and trimming. Seen here are about 98,000 clones, almost 85% observed once, and the top ten hold 9.5% to 10%. V gave up 4 bases and J gave up 4 bases, with 13 bases separating them. Looked up from germline, CDR1 is SGHVS and CDR2 is FQNEAQ. CDR3 length: 15 amino acids. This TCR was recovered from a man in his forties with active or convalescent COVID-19. J is TRBJ1-4 and V is TRBV7-8, with D perhaps matching TRBD1 (6 bases). The source material was peripheral blood. The CDR3 is CASSSQGLGNEKLFF. The CDR3 nucleotides are TGTGCCAGCAGCTCCCAGGGGTTGGGTAATGAAAAACTGTTTTTT.